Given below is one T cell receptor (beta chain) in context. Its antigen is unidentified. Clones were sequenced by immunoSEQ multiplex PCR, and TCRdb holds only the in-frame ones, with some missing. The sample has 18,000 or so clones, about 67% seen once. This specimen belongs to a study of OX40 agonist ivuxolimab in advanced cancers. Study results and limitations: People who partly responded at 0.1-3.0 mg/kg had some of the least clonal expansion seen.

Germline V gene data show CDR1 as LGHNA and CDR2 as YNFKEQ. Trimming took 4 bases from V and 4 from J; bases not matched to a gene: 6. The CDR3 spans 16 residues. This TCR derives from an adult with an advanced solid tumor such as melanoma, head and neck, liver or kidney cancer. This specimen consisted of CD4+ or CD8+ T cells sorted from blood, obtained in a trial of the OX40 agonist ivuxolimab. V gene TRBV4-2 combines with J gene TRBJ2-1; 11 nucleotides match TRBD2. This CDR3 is CASSLAGGLGYNEQFF. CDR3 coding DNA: TGTGCCAGCAGCCTAGCGGGAGGGCTTGGGTACAATGAGCAGTTCTTC.